These 32 T cell receptor beta chains were sequenced from one sample in a study of blood T cell repertoires in COVID-19. The protocol was immunoSEQ multiplex PCR, while the TCRdb copy is restricted to in-frame clones and leaves out a portion. The table has some 180,000 clones, more than 80% seen once. The specimen was peripheral blood. The receptor source for this set is a woman in her thirties or forties with COVID-19, enrolled during active disease.

The chain carries TRBV2 and TRBJ2-5; D is unclear. The germline V gene encodes CDR1 SNHLY and CDR2 FYNNEI. There are 13 residues in the CDR3. Trimming pared 4 bases from V and 1 base from J, leaving 7 bases between. DNA for the CDR3: TGTGCCAGCAGTGTGTCTATCCAAGAGACCCAGTACTTC. Translation gives CASSVSIQETQYF. Full variable domain (rest looked up from reference TRBV2 and TRBJ2-5): EPEVTQTPSHQVTQMGQEVILRCVPISNHLYFYWYRQILGQKVEFLVSFYNNEISEKSEIFDDQFSVERPDGSNFTLKIRSTKLEDSAMYFCASSVSIQETQYFGPGTRLLVL.

The chain combines TRBV12-3 or TRBV12-4 with TRBJ2-7; 7 bases match TRBD1. The J segment lost 5 bases and the V segment lost 6 bases, leaving 7 bases of the junction unmatched. The CDR3 is made up of 13 amino acids. The CDR3 region is CASRRNRGHEQYF. As DNA, the CDR3 is TGTGCCAGCAGACGGAACAGGGGCCACGAGCAGTACTTC.

In its sample, this clone was seen a few times. The chain joins TRBV27 to TRBJ1-2; D ambiguous. The germline V and J ends were trimmed by 5 bases and 5 bases, with 6 bases remaining between them. Germline CDR1 MNHEY, CDR2 SMNVEV (reference sequence). The CDR3 contains 11 residues. CDR3 loop: CASSGRYGYTF. CDR3 nucleotide sequence: TGTGCCAGCAGTGGGCGTTATGGCTACACCTTC.

About this clone itself: Other DNA sequences in this specimen translate into the identical CDR3. The CDR3 nucleotides read TGTGCCAGCAGCGTAGGACTAGCGGGAGTAAATGAGCAGTTCTTC. This sequence encodes CASSVGLAGVNEQFF. This chain uses TRBV9 with TRBJ2-1; the match to TRBD2 covers 12 bases. The CDR3 covers 15 residues. With V trimmed by 0 bases and J by 7 bases, 2 bases remained unmatched. Germline CDR1 and CDR2: SGDLS and YYNGEE.

V is TRBV30 and J is TRBJ1-3; 9 bases line up with TRBD1. CDR3 size: 18 residues. Germline lookup yields CDR1 GTSNPN and CDR2 SVGIG (reference sequence). V was clipped by 1 base and J by 5 bases; unmatched bases: 15. CDR3 nucleotides: TGTGCCTGGAGTGAAGGGCGGGACAGGGTATTGAGAAGAAACACCATATATTTT. The encoded protein is CAWSEGRDRVLRRNTIYF.

The rearrangement joins TRBV30 to TRBJ1-1; 7 bases align to TRBD1. With 2 bases clipped from V and 2 bases from J, the junction kept 5 bases outside the gene matches. The CDR3 runs 14 residues. Germline lookup yields CDR1 GTSNPN and CDR2 SVGIG (reference sequence). CDR3 DNA sequence: TGTGCCTGGAGTATGACAGGGCTTAACACTGAAGCTTTCTTT. This encodes CAWSMTGLNTEAFF.

The chain couples TRBV28 to TRBJ1-4; D is unresolved. This CDR3 comprises 15 residues. The germline V and J ends were trimmed by 1 base and 4 bases, with 10 bases remaining between them. CDR1 is MDHEN, CDR2 SYDVKM, per germline. In nucleotides, the CDR3 is TGTGCCAGCAGTTTATCAGTCCCCTTTAATGAAAAACTGTTTTTT. Translating it yields CASSLSVPFNEKLFF. The full variable domain, with the rest looked up from reference TRBV28 and TRBJ1-4, is DVKVTQSSRYLVKRTGEKVFLECVQDMDHENMFWYRQDPGLGLRLIYFSYDVKMKEKGDIPEGYSVSREKKERFSLILESASTNQTSMYLCASSLSVPFNEKLFFGSGTQLSVL.

The V call is TRBV18, the J call TRBJ1-2; 10 bases are a match to TRBD1. Germline CDR1 is KGHSH and CDR2 is LQKENI. V lost 4 bases to trimming and J lost 5 bases; unmatched junction nucleotides: 4. The CDR3 length is 14 residues. The CDR3 nucleotides read TGTGCCAGCTCACACGGACAGGGGGAGTATGGCTACACCTTC. Translating gives CASSHGQGEYGYTF.

This clone turned up a few times. The chain uses TRBV2 and TRBJ1-5; weak D call: TRBD1 (6 bases). The CDR3 covers 14 residues. Per germline, CDR1 SNHLY and CDR2 FYNNEI. Trimming left V 6 bases short and J 5 bases short, with 14 bases between. CDR3 loop: CASRLTGRDQPQHF. In DNA, the CDR3 is TGTGCCAGCAGACTGACAGGTAGAGATCAGCCCCAGCATTTT.

In DNA form, the CDR3 reads TGTGCCAGCAGCGTAGGGCCCCTGCCAGGGGTGGACTACGAGCAGTACTTC. Protein sequence: CASSVGPLPGVDYEQYF. The chain links TRBV9 to TRBJ2-7, with D possibly matching TRBD1 (6 bases). With 0 bases removed from V and 3 bases from J, the gap between germline ends came to 19 bases. CDR1 and CDR2 (germline): SGDLS, YYNGEE. There are 17 residues in the CDR3.

The chain recombines TRBV18 with TRBJ2-7; D perhaps matches TRBD1 (6 bases). CDR3 length: 15 amino acids. The ends were cut back, 3 bases at V and 2 bases at J, with 14 bases in the middle. Looked up from germline, CDR1 is KGHSH and CDR2 is LQKENI. CDR3 protein: CASSPRTTGTYEQYF. CDR3 DNA: TGTGCCAGCTCACCTCGGACGACAGGAACCTACGAGCAGTACTTC.

The genes are TRBV7-9 and TRBJ1-5, with 9 nucleotides matching TRBD1. The CDR3 sequence is 17 residues long. Germline assignment: CDR1 SEHNR and CDR2 FQNEAQ (reference sequence). With 0 bases clipped from V and 0 bases from J, the junction kept 3 bases outside the gene matches. CDR3 in DNA: TGTGCCAGCAGCTTAGCTGGGACAGGGAATAGCAATCAGCCCCAGCATTTT. Encoded protein: CASSLAGTGNSNQPQHF.

The V gene is TRBV5-1, the J gene TRBJ1-1; 7 bases are shared with TRBD1. J was trimmed by 5 bases and V by 8 bases; bases with no gene match: 12. The germline V gene has CDR1 SGHRS and CDR2 YFSETQ. The length of the CDR3 is 14 residues. This chain's CDR3 is CASQIDRARTEAFF. CDR3 DNA: TGCGCCAGTCAAATCGACAGGGCGAGGACTGAAGCTTTCTTT.

Turning to this clone: Distinct nucleotide sequences in the sample also encode this CDR3. The rearrangement uses TRBV29-1 and TRBJ2-7; D is unresolved. CDR3 length: 12 amino acids. The germline V gene has CDR1 SQVTM and CDR2 ANQGSEA. The V gene lost 4 bases and the J gene lost 3 bases, with 10 bases spanning the gap. The CDR3 DNA reads TGCAGCGTTGGGGCCAGCTTCTACGAGCAGTACTTC. It is translated as CSVGASFYEQYF.

The chain carries TRBV7-6 and TRBJ1-2; 7 nucleotides align to TRBD1. The CDR3 spans 13 residues. V was clipped by 1 base and J by 7 bases; unmatched bases: 3. The germline V gene encodes CDR1 SGHVS and CDR2 FNYEAQ. In nucleotides, the CDR3 is TGTGCCAGCAGCTTAGGGGACAGCGGTGGCTACACCTTC. Its translation: CASSLGDSGGYTF.

The V gene is TRBV19, the J gene TRBJ1-1, with 11 nucleotides matching TRBD1. The CDR3 spans 14 residues. CDR1 LNHDA and CDR2 SQIVND come from the germline V gene (reference sequence). V dropped 7 bases and J dropped 7; count of bases not matched to a gene: 8. The CDR3, as DNA: TGTGCCAGTATTGCCTGGACAGGGGGCGGTGAAGCTTTCTTT. Encoded protein: CASIAWTGGGEAFF.

Concerning this clone: Other DNA sequences in this sample translate to the same CDR3. This chain connects TRBV5-1 to TRBJ2-7, with 7 bases that match TRBD2. Germline lookup yields CDR1 SGHRS and CDR2 YFSETQ. V was clipped by 5 bases and J by 0 bases; unmatched bases: 5. This CDR3 is 14 amino acids long. The CDR3 DNA sequence: TGCGCCAGCAGATCTAGCGGAAGCTCCTACGAGCAGTACTTC. Its translation: CASRSSGSSYEQYF.

The V and J genes are TRBV29-1 and TRBJ1-1; 7 bases are shared with TRBD1. This CDR3 has 13 amino acids. The V gene's germline CDR1 is SQVTM and CDR2 ANQGSEA. Losses at the gene ends were 3 bases for V and 4 bases for J; bases not matched to a gene: 5. CDR3 residues: CSVDRPGGTEAFF. The CDR3 DNA reads TGCAGCGTTGACCGGCCAGGGGGCACTGAAGCTTTCTTT. The full variable domain, its missing parts supplied by reference TRBV29-1 and TRBJ1-1, is SAVISQKPSRDICQRGTSLTIQCQVDSQVTMMFWYRQQPGQSLTLIATANQGSEATYESGFVIDKFPISRPNLTFSTLTVSNMSPEDSSIYLCSVDRPGGTEAFFGQGTRLTVV.

The chain employs TRBV4-1 and TRBJ1-4, with TRBD1 matching over 7 bases. CDR1 and CDR2 from the germline V gene are MGHRA and YSYEKL. This CDR3 has 15 residues. The trim removed 2 bases at V and 6 bases at J, leaving 6 bases unmatched. As DNA, the CDR3 is TGCGCCAGCAGCCAACTAGACAGGGACGATGAAAAACTGTTTTTT. Protein sequence: CASSQLDRDDEKLFF.

This chain connects TRBV2 to TRBJ2-2; TRBD2 might be the D (6 bases). The CDR3 is made up of 15 amino acids. Germline lookup yields CDR1 SNHLY and CDR2 FYNNEI. With 5 bases removed from V and 0 bases from J, the gap between germline ends came to 10 bases. CDR3: CASSRAGSNTGELFF. The CDR3 DNA follows: TGTGCCAGCAGTCGGGCGGGGTCGAACACCGGGGAGCTGTTTTTT.

The V and J genes are TRBV25-1 and TRBJ2-1; D not resolved. This CDR3 contains 14 residues. Germline CDR1 reads MGHDK; CDR2 reads SYGVNS. Trimming removed 5 bases at V and 4 bases at J, with 12 bases between. CDR3 protein: CASSRVAAYNEQFF. The CDR3 nucleotides read TGTGCCAGCAGTAGAGTAGCAGCTTACAATGAGCAGTTCTTC.

The chain uses TRBV30 and TRBJ1-5, with 9 bases fitting TRBD1. The CDR3 covers 14 residues. The germline gives CDR1 GTSNPN, CDR2 SVGIG (reference sequence). V lost 2 bases and J lost 7; bases outside the gene matches: 6. CDR3 region: CAWSPGQGHQPQHF. The CDR3 region has the DNA TGTGCCTGGAGTCCGGGACAGGGTCACCAGCCCCAGCATTTT. The full variable domain, in which reference TRBV30 and TRBJ1-5 provide the parts outside the CDR3, is SQTIHQWPATLVQPVGSPLSLECTVEGTSNPNLYWYRQAAGRGLQLLFYSVGIGQISSEVPQNLSASRPQDRQFILSSKKLLLSDSGFYLCAWSPGQGHQPQHFGDGTRLSIL.

The genes are TRBV7-3 and TRBJ2-1; TRBD2 matches at 7 bases. The V and J ends lost 3 bases and 4 bases, in that order; junction bases with no gene match: 6. Per germline, CDR1 SGHTA and CDR2 FQGTGA. The CDR3 runs 15 residues. The CDR3: CASSFFLAAYNEQFF. In nucleotides, the CDR3 is TGTGCCAGCAGCTTTTTCCTAGCGGCATACAATGAGCAGTTCTTC. The complete variable domain, with remaining parts taken from reference TRBV7-3 and TRBJ2-1, reads GAGVSQTPSNKVTEKGKYVELRCDPISGHTALYWYRQSLGQGPEFLIYFQGTGAADDSGLPNDRFFAVRPEGSVSTLKIQRTERGDSAVYLCASSFFLAAYNEQFFGPGTRLTVL.

The chain carries TRBV3-1 (or the pseudogene TRBV3-2) and TRBJ2-3; 11 nucleotides agree with TRBD1. V lost 3 bases, J lost 6 bases, and 11 bases stayed unmatched. Germline V lookup: CDR1 LGHDT, CDR2 YNNKEL (reference sequence). The CDR3 has 17 amino acids. CDR3 sequence (DNA): TGTGCCAGCAGCCAGGTCGGGACAGGGGGGGCTGGGGATACGCAGTATTTT. It codes for CASSQVGTGGAGDTQYF.

The chain is built from TRBV12-5 and TRBJ2-3, with TRBD2 matching over 13 bases. Germline V gives CDR1 LGHNT, CDR2 FRNRAP. With V trimmed by 1 base and J by 5 bases, 6 bases remained unmatched. There are 17 residues in the CDR3. The chain's CDR3 is CASGLGGLAGAQDTQYF. CDR3 nucleotides: TGTGCTAGTGGTTTGGGCGGACTAGCGGGGGCGCAAGATACGCAGTATTTT.

This clone has a single count. V usage is TRBV6-5 and J usage is TRBJ2-1; D may be TRBD2 (5 bases). Trimming pared 6 bases from V and 9 bases from J, leaving 18 bases between. Germline values: CDR1 MNHEY, CDR2 SVGAGI. The CDR3 extends over 14 amino acids. CDR3 loop: CASRSASPPGEQFF. CDR3 nucleotide sequence: TGTGCCAGCAGGTCGGCTAGCCCTCCCGGTGAGCAGTTCTTC.

The chain is built from TRBV6-1 and TRBJ1-2, with D perhaps matching TRBD1 (6 bases). V gave up 3 bases and J gave up 8 bases, with 13 bases separating them. Germline loops: CDR1 MNHNS, CDR2 SASEGT. The CDR3 sequence is 13 residues long. The CDR3 is CASSDVTGSGYTF. For the CDR3, the DNA is TGTGCCAGCAGTGACGTAACAGGGTCCGGCTACACCTTC.

Concerning this clone itself: Different DNA sequences within this sample yield the same CDR3. This chain connects TRBV24-1 to TRBJ2-7, with 8 positions matching TRBD1. The CDR3 contains 15 residues. The trim removed 3 bases at V and 1 base at J, leaving 4 bases unmatched. Germline V gives CDR1 KGHDR, CDR2 SFDVKD. CDR3 region: CATSDPRDRSYEQYF. The CDR3 region has the DNA TGTGCCACCAGTGATCCCCGGGACAGGTCCTACGAGCAGTACTTC.

This chain uses TRBV5-1 with TRBJ2-5; TRBD2 matches at 7 bases. From germline, CDR1 is SGHRS and CDR2 YFSETQ. Trimming cost V 4 bases and J 3 bases; bases outside gene matches: 9. This CDR3 comprises 15 residues. The CDR3 coding sequence is TGCGCCAGCAGCCCGTTCGGGACTATGAAAGAGACCCAGTACTTC. The encoded protein is CASSPFGTMKETQYF.

The sample holds a few counts of this clone. The chain employs TRBV6-1 and TRBJ1-1; D not resolved. The CDR3 consists of 15 residues. The V and J ends lost 2 bases and 10 bases respectively, with 20 bases between them. Looked up from germline, CDR1 is MNHNS and CDR2 is SASEGT. The DNA of the CDR3 is TGTGCCAGCAGTGAACAGCTTGAAGCTCGGCGGGGAGCTTTCTTT. It codes for CASSEQLEARRGAFF.

This chain connects TRBV5-4 to TRBJ2-7; no firm D call. The ends were cut back, 0 bases at V and 5 bases at J, with 6 bases in the middle. This CDR3 region has 12 residues. Germline lookup yields CDR1 SGHNT and CDR2 YYREEE (reference sequence). Written as DNA, the CDR3 is TGTGCCAGCAGCTTGGCAAGCAACGAGCAGTACTTC. This sequence encodes CASSLASNEQYF.

This clone showed up just a few times. The genes are TRBV19 and TRBJ1-5; 8 positions agree with TRBD1. CDR3 length: 14 residues. The germline V gene encodes CDR1 LNHDA and CDR2 SQIVND (reference sequence). V dropped 2 bases and J dropped 7; count of bases not matched to a gene: 4. The CDR3 here is CASSIRTGPQPQHF. The DNA of the CDR3 is TGTGCCAGTAGTATAAGGACAGGGCCACAGCCCCAGCATTTT.